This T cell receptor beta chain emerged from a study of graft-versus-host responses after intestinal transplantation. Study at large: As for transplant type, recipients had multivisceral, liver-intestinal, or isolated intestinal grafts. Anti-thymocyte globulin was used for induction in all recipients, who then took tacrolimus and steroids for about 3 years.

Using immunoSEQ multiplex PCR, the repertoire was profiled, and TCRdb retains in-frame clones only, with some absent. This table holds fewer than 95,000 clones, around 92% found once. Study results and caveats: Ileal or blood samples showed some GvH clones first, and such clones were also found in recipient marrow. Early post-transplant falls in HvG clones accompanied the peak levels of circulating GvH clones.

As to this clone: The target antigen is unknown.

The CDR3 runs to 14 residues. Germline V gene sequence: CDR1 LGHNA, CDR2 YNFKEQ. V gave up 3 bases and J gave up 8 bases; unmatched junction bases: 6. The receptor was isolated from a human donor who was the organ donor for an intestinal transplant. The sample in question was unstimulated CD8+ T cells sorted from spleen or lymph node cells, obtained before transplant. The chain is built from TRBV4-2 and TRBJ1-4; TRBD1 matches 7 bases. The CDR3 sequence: CASSQRGRWEKLFF. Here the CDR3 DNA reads TGTGCCAGCAGCCAGAGGGGGCGATGGGAAAAACTGTTTTTT.